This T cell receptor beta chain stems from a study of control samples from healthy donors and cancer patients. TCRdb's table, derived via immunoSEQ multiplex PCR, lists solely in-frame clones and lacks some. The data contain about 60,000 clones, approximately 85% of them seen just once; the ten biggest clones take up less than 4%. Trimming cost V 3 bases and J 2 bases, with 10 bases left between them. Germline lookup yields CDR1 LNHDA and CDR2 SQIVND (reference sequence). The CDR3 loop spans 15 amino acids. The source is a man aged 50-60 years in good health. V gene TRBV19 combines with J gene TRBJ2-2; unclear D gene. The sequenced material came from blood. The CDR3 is CASSIADINTGELFF. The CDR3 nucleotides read TGTGCCAGTAGTATTGCTGACATTAACACCGGGGAGCTGTTTTTT.